The rows below give T cell receptor beta chains drawn from one sample of a study of vaccination and CD4 T cells after COVID-19. TCRdb re-derived calls from the PCR reads in MiXCR, one entry per CDR3 protein. The sample consists of over 10,000 distinct CDR3 sequences, around 61% of them appearing once. Their antigen targets remain unknown. The specimen was CD4+ T cells from blood, cultured in vitro. All receptors come from a human donor who had recovered from COVID-19. CDR3s include the opening cysteine and the closing phenylalanine or tryptophan. A D gene is named only where the DNA matches it firmly. Only part of the rows carry a size: once, few, many, or a class if the clone is expanded.

d_call clone_size j_call v_call cdr3_aa cdr3_nt
TRBD2 - TRBJ2-2 TRBV20-1 CSARKVVAGGSVYTGELFF TGCAGTGCTAGAAAAGTGGTAGCGGGAGGTTCGGTGTACACCGGGGAGCTGTTTTTT
TRBD2 - TRBJ2-1 TRBV20-1 CSAPGLAGVSEQFF TGCAGTGCTCCCGGACTAGCGGGTGTTAGTGAGCAGTTCTTC
TRBD1 few TRBJ1-5 TRBV19 CASSDRANQPQHF TGTGCCAGTAGTGACAGGGCCAATCAGCCCCAGCATTTT
- - TRBJ1-5 TRBV24-1 CATSEANGVQPQHF TGTGCCACCAGCGAGGCGAACGGGGTGCAGCCCCAGCATTTT
- few TRBJ1-1 TRBV10-1 CASKKTGNTEAFF TGCGCCAGCAAAAAGACTGGGAACACTGAAGCTTTCTTT
- - TRBJ1-6 TRBV6-5 CASSYSAGMGEPLHF TGTGCCAGCAGTTACTCCGCGGGGATGGGTGAACCCCTCCACTTT
- - TRBJ2-5 TRBV7-8 CASSLEGGETQYF TGTGCCAGCAGCTTAGAGGGAGGAGAGACCCAGTACTTC
TRBD2 - TRBJ2-5 TRBV6-2/TRBV6-3 CASSATSGSAQYF TGTGCCAGCAGTGCGACTAGCGGGAGTGCCCAGTACTTC
TRBD2 - TRBJ2-5 TRBV7-3 CASSSGGLAGQETQYF TGTGCCAGCAGCTCCGGGGGACTAGCGGGACAAGAGACCCAGTACTTC
TRBD1 - TRBJ2-7 TRBV27 CASQAADRGYEQYF TGTGCCAGCCAAGCCGCGGACAGGGGCTACGAGCAGTACTTC
TRBD1 once TRBJ1-4 TRBV7-9 CASSTGTVGVNEKLFF TGTGCCAGCAGCACCGGGACAGTTGGGGTTAATGAAAAACTGTTTTTT
- - TRBJ2-3 TRBV12-3/TRBV12-4 CASSLASGTDTQYF TGTGCCAGCAGTTTAGCTAGCGGCACAGATACGCAGTATTTT
TRBD2 - TRBJ2-7 TRBV20-1 CSARVASGFSYEQYF TGCAGTGCTAGAGTAGCTAGCGGGTTCTCCTACGAGCAGTACTTC
- few TRBJ1-2 TRBV6-1 CASSRSGTEYGYTF TGTGCCAGCAGTAGATCCGGGACCGAGTATGGCTACACCTTC
- - TRBJ2-7 TRBV3-1 CASSQVNEQYF TGTGCCAGCAGCCAAGTTAACGAGCAGTACTTC
- - TRBJ2-7 TRBV6-1 CASSGQTSSYEQYF TGTGCCAGCAGTGGACAGACAAGCTCCTACGAGCAGTACTTC
TRBD1 - TRBJ2-6 TRBV6-2/TRBV6-3 CASSTQGATGANVLTF TGTGCCAGCAGTACCCAGGGGGCGACCGGGGCCAACGTCCTGACTTTC
- few TRBJ2-5 TRBV7-2 CASRRGGYLETQYF TGTGCCAGCCGCCGCGGCGGGTACCTCGAGACCCAGTACTTC
- - TRBJ1-1 TRBV10-3 CAISDAVVTEAFF TGTGCCATCAGTGATGCCGTAGTCACTGAAGCTTTCTTT
- - TRBJ1-6 TRBV2 CASRTGLTNSPLHF TGTGCCAGCAGGACGGGACTGACAAATTCACCCCTCCACTTT
TRBD1 - TRBJ2-5 TRBV7-2 CASSLNPGTEGETQYF TGTGCCAGCAGCTTAAATCCCGGGACAGAAGGGGAGACCCAGTACTTC
- - TRBJ2-1 TRBV7-2 CASSGQYNEQFF TGTGCCAGCAGCGGCCAATATAATGAGCAGTTCTTC
- - TRBJ2-6 TRBV6-2/TRBV6-3 CASSSRKGGANVLTF TGTGCCAGCAGTTCGCGGAAGGGTGGGGCCAACGTCCTGACTTTC
- - TRBJ2-6 TRBV11-3 CASSLEGAGGANVLTF TGTGCCAGCAGCTTGGAGGGGGCGGGTGGGGCCAACGTCCTGACTTTC
- - TRBJ1-2 TRBV6-1 CAISDGGLNYGYTF TGTGCCATCAGTGACGGAGGGCTAAACTATGGCTACACCTTC
- - TRBJ1-2 TRBV6-1 CASTPSSQGVAGYTF TGTGCCAGCACCCCGTCGAGCCAGGGCGTCGCTGGCTACACCTTC
- few TRBJ1-2 TRBV10-3 CAIRLSINYGYTF TGTGCCATCAGGCTTTCGATCAACTATGGCTACACCTTC
- - TRBJ2-1 TRBV4-1 CASSQGLGLGNEQFF TGCGCCAGCAGCCAAGGACTAGGATTAGGCAATGAGCAGTTCTTC
TRBD1 - TRBJ1-6 TRBV6-1 CASSFGQGAPLHF TGTGCCAGCAGCTTCGGACAGGGTGCACCCCTCCACTTT
- - TRBJ1-2 TRBV18 CASSPEGPYGYTF TGTGCCAGCTCACCAGAAGGGCCGTATGGCTACACCTTC
- - TRBJ1-2 TRBV18 CASSPRDGDYGYTF TGTGCCAGCTCACCCCGGGACGGTGACTATGGCTACACCTTC
TRBD2 - TRBJ2-1 TRBV20-1 CSARDLLAGARFYNEQFF TGCAGTGCTAGAGACTTGCTGGCGGGAGCGAGATTCTACAATGAGCAGTTCTTC
TRBD2 - TRBJ2-3 TRBV6-5 CASSFPQGLAGSTDTQYF TGTGCCAGCAGTTTTCCTCAAGGGCTAGCGGGGAGCACAGATACGCAGTATTTT
- few TRBJ2-1 TRBV24-1 CATSSETTARDEQFF TGTGCCACCAGCTCCGAGACGACCGCGAGGGATGAGCAGTTCTTC
- few TRBJ1-1 TRBV6-1 CASSETGNTEAFF TGTGCCAGCAGTGAGACAGGAAACACTGAAGCTTTCTTT
TRBD2 - TRBJ2-3 TRBV27 CASSPGLADYTDTQYF TGTGCCAGCAGCCCCGGGCTAGCGGACTACACAGATACGCAGTATTTT
- - TRBJ1-1 TRBV4-1 CASSHPWTGNTEAFF TGCGCCAGCAGCCACCCCTGGACTGGGAACACTGAAGCTTTCTTT
- - TRBJ2-2 TRBV5-6 CASSLRRGNTGELFF TGTGCCAGCAGCTTGAGGCGGGGGAACACCGGGGAGCTGTTTTTT
- - TRBJ2-7 TRBV30 CAWSVELKGEQYF TGTGCCTGGAGTGTCGAGTTGAAGGGCGAGCAGTACTTC
- few TRBJ1-5 TRBV20-1 CSAIQGNGNQPQHF TGCAGTGCTATTCAGGGGAATGGCAATCAGCCCCAGCATTTT
- - TRBJ1-4 TRBV20-1 CSASSSGSMNEKLFF TGCAGTGCTAGTTCGTCAGGGTCGATGAATGAAAAACTGTTTTTT
- - TRBJ2-7 TRBV19 CASSIQSGSSYEQYF TGTGCCAGTAGTATTCAAAGCGGAAGCTCCTACGAGCAGTACTTC
TRBD1 - TRBJ1-2 TRBV27 CASSFSQGARGYTF TGTGCCAGCAGTTTTAGTCAGGGGGCAAGGGGCTACACCTTC
- - TRBJ1-1 TRBV19 CASSIWTLIGTEAFF TGTGCCAGTAGTATCTGGACTCTGATAGGGACTGAAGCTTTCTTT
- - TRBJ1-3 TRBV21-1 CASSAPTGGRGNTIYF TGTGCCAGCAGCGCCCCGACAGGGGGGCGCGGAAACACCATATATTTT
- - TRBJ1-1 TRBV6-1 CASSEVERIEAFF TGTGCCAGCAGTGAAGTCGAGCGAATTGAAGCTTTCTTT
- - TRBJ2-7 TRBV29-1 CSVMLFYEQYF TGCAGCGTTATGCTCTTCTACGAGCAGTACTTC
- - TRBJ1-1 TRBV7-9 CASSLEGNTEAFF TGTGCCAGCAGCTTAGAAGGGAACACTGAAGCTTTCTTT
- few TRBJ1-1 TRBV7-3 CASSSYGGVGTEAFF TGTGCCAGCAGCTCCTACGGGGGGGTTGGGACTGAAGCTTTCTTT
- - TRBJ1-2 TRBV7-2 CASSLDRYNGYTF TGTGCCAGCAGCTTAGACAGGTATAATGGCTACACCTTC
- few TRBJ2-2 TRBV7-2 CASRTWTLNTGELFF TGTGCCAGCAGGACGTGGACCCTAAACACCGGGGAGCTGTTTTTT
- - TRBJ1-1 TRBV7-2 CASSLVAQAYMNTEAFF TGTGCCAGCAGCTTAGTGGCACAGGCATATATGAACACTGAAGCTTTCTTT
- - TRBJ1-2 TRBV2 CASGGAPNYGYTF TGTGCCAGCGGGGGAGCACCCAACTATGGCTACACCTTC
- - TRBJ2-7 TRBV20-1 CSARAGWYEQYF TGCAGTGCTAGGGCTGGGTGGTACGAGCAGTACTTC
TRBD1 few TRBJ2-7 TRBV7-8 CASSPGTGPAYEQYF TGTGCCAGCAGCCCCGGGACAGGGCCTGCCTACGAGCAGTACTTC
TRBD1 few TRBJ1-5 TRBV27 CASSKYRGERNQPQHF TGTGCCAGCAGTAAATACAGGGGGGAGCGCAATCAGCCCCAGCATTTT
- once TRBJ2-7 TRBV25-1 CASSAGRNYEQYF TGTGCCAGCAGTGCGGGAAGAAACTACGAGCAGTACTTC
- - TRBJ1-2 TRBV27 CASKAVDLNYGYTF TGTGCCAGCAAGGCGGTAGATCTTAACTATGGCTACACCTTC
- - TRBJ2-2 TRBV11-1 CASSLAQGTGELFF TGTGCCAGCAGCTTAGCGCAGGGGACCGGGGAGCTGTTTTTT